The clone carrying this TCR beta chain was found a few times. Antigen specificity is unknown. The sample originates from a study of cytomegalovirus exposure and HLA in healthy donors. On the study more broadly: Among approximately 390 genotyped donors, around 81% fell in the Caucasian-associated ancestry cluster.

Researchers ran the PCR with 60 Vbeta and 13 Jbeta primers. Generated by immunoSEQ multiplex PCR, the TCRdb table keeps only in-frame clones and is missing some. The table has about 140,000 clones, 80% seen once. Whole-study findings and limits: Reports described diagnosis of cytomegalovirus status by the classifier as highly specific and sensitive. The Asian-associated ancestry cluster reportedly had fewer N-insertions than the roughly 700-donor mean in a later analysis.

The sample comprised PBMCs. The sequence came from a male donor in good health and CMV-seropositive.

The CDR3 DNA reads TGTGCCAGCAGCTTAGTGGGGGGAGACAATGAGCAGTTCTTC. Its protein is CASSLVGGDNEQFF. V gene TRBV7-3 combines with J gene TRBJ2-1; D is possibly TRBD2 (6 bases). The length of the CDR3 is 14 residues. Trimming removed 2 bases from V and 5 bases from J, with 10 bases in between. Germline V lookup: CDR1 SGHTA, CDR2 FQGTGA.